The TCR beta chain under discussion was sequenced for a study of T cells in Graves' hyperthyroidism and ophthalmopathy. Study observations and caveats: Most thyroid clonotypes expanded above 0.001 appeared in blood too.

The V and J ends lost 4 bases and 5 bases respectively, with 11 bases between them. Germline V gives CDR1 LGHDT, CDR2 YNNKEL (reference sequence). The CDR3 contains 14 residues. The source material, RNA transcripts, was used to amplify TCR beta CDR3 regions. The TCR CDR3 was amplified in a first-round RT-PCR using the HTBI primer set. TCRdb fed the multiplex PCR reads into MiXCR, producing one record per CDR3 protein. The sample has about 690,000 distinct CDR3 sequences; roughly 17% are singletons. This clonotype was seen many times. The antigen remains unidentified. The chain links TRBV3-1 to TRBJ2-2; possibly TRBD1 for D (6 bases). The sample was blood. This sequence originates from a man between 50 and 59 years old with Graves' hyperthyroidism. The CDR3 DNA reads TGTGCCAGCAGCCGTAAAGGGGGAACCGGGGAGCTGTTTTTT. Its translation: CASSRKGGTGELFF.